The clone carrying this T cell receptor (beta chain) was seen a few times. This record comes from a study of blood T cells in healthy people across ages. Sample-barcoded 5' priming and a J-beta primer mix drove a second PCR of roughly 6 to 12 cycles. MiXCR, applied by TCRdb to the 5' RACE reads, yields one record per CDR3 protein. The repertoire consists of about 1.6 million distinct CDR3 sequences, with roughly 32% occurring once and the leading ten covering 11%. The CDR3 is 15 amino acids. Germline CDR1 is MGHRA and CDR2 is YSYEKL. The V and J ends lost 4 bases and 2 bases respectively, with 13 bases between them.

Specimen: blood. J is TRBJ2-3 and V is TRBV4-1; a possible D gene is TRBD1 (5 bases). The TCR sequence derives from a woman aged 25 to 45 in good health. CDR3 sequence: CASSPDRSLTDTQYF. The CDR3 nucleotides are TGCGCCAGCAGCCCCGACAGATCCCTCACAGATACGCAGTATTTT.